A selection of T cell receptor beta chains follows, all from one sample in a study of TIL therapy for anti-PD-1-resistant metastatic lung cancer. This table comes from immunoSEQ multiplex PCR, and its TCRdb copy is limited to in-frame clones, with some not included. The sample holds 95,000 or so clones; approximately 65% are singletons and the top ten take 10% to 11%. The sequencing used tumor tissue, collected at baseline. These receptors all come from a person between 30 and 79 years old with non-small cell lung cancer. Each CDR3 is given with its conserved first and last residue. The D gene is left open where the match is weak. Clone size is not always given. Where it is, it says once, few, many or a class for expanded clones.

d_call cdr3_length j_call v_call clone_size cdr3_nt cdr3_aa
TRBD2 17 TRBJ2-3 TRBV24-1 - TGTGCCACCAGTGACCCGGGACTAGCGGGTCGCACAGATACGCAGTATTTT CATSDPGLAGRTDTQYF
TRBD1 14 TRBJ1-2 TRBV29-1 - TGCAGTGCATCTCCAGGGGGCATGGCCTATGGCTACACCTTC CSASPGGMAYGYTF
- 13 TRBJ1-1 TRBV5-1 - TGCGCCAGCAGCTTGATTCAGGGGTCTGAAGCTTTCTTT CASSLIQGSEAFF
TRBD1 15 TRBJ1-2 TRBV28 - TGTGCCAGCAGCACGACAGGGGAAATTTTGGGCGGCTACACCTTC CASSTTGEILGGYTF
- 13 TRBJ1-1 TRBV4-3 - TGCACCAGCAGCCAAGCGGTCTACACTGAAGCTTTCTTT CTSSQAVYTEAFF
- 15 TRBJ1-3 TRBV4-1 once TGCGCCAGCAGCCAAAGTTTAGCTTCTGGAAACACCATATATTTT CASSQSLASGNTIYF
TRBD2 19 TRBJ2-1 TRBV4-3 - TGCGCCAGCAGCCACATCTTGTGGTGGCGGGAGGGCCAAGACGGTGAGCAGTTCTTC CASSHILWWREGQDGEQFF
- 12 TRBJ2-2 TRBV11-3 - TGTGCCAGCAGCTTTCCCACCGGGGAGCTGTTTTTT CASSFPTGELFF
- 15 TRBJ1-1 TRBV24-1 many TGTGCCACCAGTGATTGGGGGTCTTGGGACACTGAAGCTTTCTTT CATSDWGSWDTEAFF
TRBD1 13 TRBJ2-3 TRBV12-3/TRBV12-4 - TGTGCCAGCAGGGACAGGGGGCAAGATACGCAGTATTTT CASRDRGQDTQYF
TRBD1 14 TRBJ2-3 TRBV29-1 - TGCAGCGTTGATATGGGACAGGGTCCAGATACGCAGTATTTT CSVDMGQGPDTQYF
TRBD1 16 TRBJ2-5 TRBV9 - TGTGCCAGCAGCGTGGGTCCGGGACAGGGGACGGAGACCCAGTACTTC CASSVGPGQGTETQYF
TRBD1 16 TRBJ2-3 TRBV5-1 - TGCGCCAGCAGACCAGAGCCACAGGGGGCGTTAGATACGCAGTATTTT CASRPEPQGALDTQYF
- 16 TRBJ1-5 TRBV7-9 - TGTGCCAGCAGCTTATATGGGGAGGGGGTGGATCAGCCCCAGCATTTT CASSLYGEGVDQPQHF
- 15 TRBJ2-3 TRBV7-3 - TGTGCCAGCAGCTTATTGTCAACTAGCACAGATACGCAGTATTTT CASSLLSTSTDTQYF
TRBD2 15 TRBJ2-7 TRBV11-1 - TGTGCCAGCAGCACCCAGACGGGGGGTACCTACGAGCAGTACTTC CASSTQTGGTYEQYF
- 14 TRBJ2-5 TRBV6-1 - TGTGCCAGCAGTGACGGTGCGGGACAAGAGACCCAGTACTTC CASSDGAGQETQYF
- 13 TRBJ2-1 TRBV27 - TGTGCCAGCAGTTTGAGCTCCTACAATGAGCAGTTCTTC CASSLSSYNEQFF